Each of the 10 T cell receptor beta chains below was sequenced from the same sample in a study of immune heterogeneity within non-small cell lung tumors. The authors amplified TCR beta CDR3 by multiplex PCR with 32 V and 13 J primers. TCRdb used MiXCR to reprocess the multiplex PCR reads, holding one entry per CDR3 protein. The table includes around 10,000 distinct CDR3 sequences, 25% to 30% detected once. The template for each sample was approximately 600 ng of genomic DNA, which had been extracted from bulk tumor tissue. Widely spaced biopsies, several per primary tumor, were obtained at surgery. Newly diagnosed with untreated non-small cell lung cancer, the patients underwent curative surgery. Sequencing was done on a sample of lung tumor tissue. These receptors were taken from a man aged 45 to 65 with non-small cell lung cancer.

About this clonotype itself: A much larger clone sits a single nucleotide away, making a read error possible. The chain uses TRBV24-1 and TRBJ2-1; 8 bases line up with TRBD2. Germline CDR1 and CDR2: KGHDR and SFDVKD. The CDR3 has 17 residues. Germline trimming cut 3 bases from V and 3 bases from J; bases unmatched to any gene: 9. CDR3 loop: CATSDPTLAGVYNEQFF. In DNA, the CDR3 is TGTGCCACCAGTGATCCTACGCTAGCGGGTGTCTACAATGAGCAGTTCTTC.

This clonotype appeared many times. The chain is built from TRBV2 and TRBJ2-3; 9 positions match TRBD1. CDR3 size: 15 residues. The V gene's germline CDR1 is SNHLY and CDR2 FYNNEI. The junction had 5 bases not matched to a gene; V was cut back by 6 bases and J by 1 base. CDR3 amino acids: CASRARDRGTDTQYF. The CDR3 DNA sequence: TGTGCCAGCAGGGCCCGGGACAGGGGCACAGATACGCAGTATTTT.

The rearrangement joins TRBV12-3 or TRBV12-4 to TRBJ1-2, with D possibly matching TRBD1 (5 bases). This CDR3 has 14 amino acids. V shed 3 bases and J shed 4 bases, with 12 bases lying between them. The CDR3 bases are TGTGCCAGCAGTTTGGCCGGGACTCCCTATGGCTACACCTTC. Its translation is CASSLAGTPYGYTF.

Comment on this clonotype: A single base separates this from a much larger clone, so it may be a read error. This chain uses TRBV6-1 with TRBJ1-5, with D unclear. This CDR3 has 12 amino acids. V was pared by 11 bases and J by 9 bases, with 17 bases between. The germline gives CDR1 MNHNS, CDR2 SASEGT. CDR3 residues: CAGGAGTGPQHF. The DNA of the CDR3 is TGTGCCGGCGGAGCGGGAACCGGGCCCCAGCATTTT.

By proportion, this clonotype is medium-sized (0.01 to 0.1%). The chain carries TRBV20-1 and TRBJ2-7; D uncertain. There are 14 residues in the CDR3. The V gene's germline CDR1 is DFQATT and CDR2 SNEGSKA (reference sequence). Deletions cut 6 bases from V and 5 bases from J, with 20 bases between. In DNA form, the CDR3 reads TGCAGTGCAACCAAGACCGCCGTAGTCGACGAGCAGTACTTC. It specifies CSATKTAVVDEQYF.

This clonotype was recorded a few times. The chain is built from TRBV6-4 and TRBJ1-2; 7 nucleotides agree with TRBD1. The J segment lost 8 bases and the V segment lost 6 bases, leaving 12 bases of the junction unmatched. Germline CDR1 MRHNA, CDR2 SNTAGT. This CDR3 has 14 amino acids. The CDR3 DNA reads as TGTGCCAGCAGCCCCGGGACAGAGCCTAGGGGCTACACCTTC. Encoded protein: CASSPGTEPRGYTF.

Details on this clonotype: With a much larger clone just one base away, this may be a read error. The rearrangement links TRBV5-1 to TRBJ1-3, with 7 bases fitting TRBD1. Germline assignment: CDR1 SGHRS and CDR2 YFSETQ. The CDR3 runs to 13 residues. The CDR3 nucleotides read TGCGCCAGCCGGACAGGCTCTGGAAACACCATACATTTT. This sequence encodes CASRTGSGNTIHF.

Worth noting for this clonotype: A much more abundant neighbour one base away suggests this may be a read error. The chain couples TRBV18 to TRBJ2-7; the match to TRBD1 covers 8 bases. Germline assignment: CDR1 KGHSH and CDR2 LQKENI. The CDR3 covers 16 residues. CDR3 sequence reads: CASSPPGSGGGYGQYF. CDR3 in DNA: TGTGCCAGCTCACCACCCGGGTCAGGGGGCGGCTACGGGCAGTACTTC. The full variable domain, rest sourced from reference TRBV18 and TRBJ2-7, is NAGVMQNPRHLVRRRGQEARLRCSPMKGHSHVYWYRQLPEEGLKFMVYLQKENIIDESGMPKERFSAEFPKEGPSILRIQQVVRGDSAAYFCASSPPGSGGGYGQYFGPGTRLTVT.

By sample share, this clonotype is medium-sized. The chain carries TRBV27 and TRBJ1-6, with TRBD1 identical over 7 bases. V lost 3 bases, J lost 10 bases, and 6 bases stayed unmatched. From germline, CDR1 is MNHEY and CDR2 SMNVEV (reference sequence). This CDR3 comprises 14 residues. The CDR3 sequence: CASSFDRVGSPLHF. DNA for the CDR3: TGTGCCAGCAGTTTTGACAGGGTTGGCTCACCCCTCCACTTT.

This clonotype has a count of ten or more. The rearrangement joins TRBV11-2 to TRBJ1-2; TRBD1 might be the D (6 bases). The CDR3 totals 12 residues. Germline CDR1 and CDR2: SGHAT and FQNNGV. Between the trimmed V and J ends, which lost 5 bases and 13 bases, there was a span of 17 bases. The CDR3 bases are TGTGCCAGCAGCCGGGGGGGGGCGCTAAGCACCTTC. Translated: CASSRGGALSTF.